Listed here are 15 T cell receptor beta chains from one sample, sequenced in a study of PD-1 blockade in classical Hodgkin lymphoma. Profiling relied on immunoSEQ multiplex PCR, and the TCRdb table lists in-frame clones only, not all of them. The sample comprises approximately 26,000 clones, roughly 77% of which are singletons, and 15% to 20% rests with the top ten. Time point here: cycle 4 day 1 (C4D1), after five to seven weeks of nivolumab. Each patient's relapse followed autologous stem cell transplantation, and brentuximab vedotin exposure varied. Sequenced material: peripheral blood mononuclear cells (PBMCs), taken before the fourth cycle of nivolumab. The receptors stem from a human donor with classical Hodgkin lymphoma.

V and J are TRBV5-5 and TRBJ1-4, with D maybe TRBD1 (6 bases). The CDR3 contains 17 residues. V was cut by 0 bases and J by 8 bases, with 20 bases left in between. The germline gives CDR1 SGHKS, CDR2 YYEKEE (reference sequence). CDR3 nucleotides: TGTGCCAGCAGCTTGGCGATCTCCCGGGGGCTTCCCGAAAAACTGTTTTTT. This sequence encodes CASSLAISRGLPEKLFF.

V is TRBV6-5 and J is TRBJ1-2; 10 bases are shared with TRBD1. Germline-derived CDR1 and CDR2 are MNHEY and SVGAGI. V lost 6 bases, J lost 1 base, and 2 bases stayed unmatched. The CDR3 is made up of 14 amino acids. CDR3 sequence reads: CASSDRGHNYGYTF. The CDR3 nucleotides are TGTGCCAGCAGCGACAGGGGGCATAACTATGGCTACACCTTC.

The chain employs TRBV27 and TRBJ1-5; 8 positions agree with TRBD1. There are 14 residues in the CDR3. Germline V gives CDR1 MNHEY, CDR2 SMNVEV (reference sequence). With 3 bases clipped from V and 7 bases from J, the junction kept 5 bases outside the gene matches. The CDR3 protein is CASSLDREGQPQHF. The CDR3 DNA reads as TGTGCCAGCAGTTTGGACAGGGAAGGACAGCCCCAGCATTTT.

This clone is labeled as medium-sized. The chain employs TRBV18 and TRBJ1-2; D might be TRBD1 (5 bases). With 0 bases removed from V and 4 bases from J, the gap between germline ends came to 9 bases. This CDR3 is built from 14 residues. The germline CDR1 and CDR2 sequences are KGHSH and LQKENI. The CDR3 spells CASSPPTESYGYTF. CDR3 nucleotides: TGTGCCAGCTCACCACCGACAGAGAGCTATGGCTACACCTTC.

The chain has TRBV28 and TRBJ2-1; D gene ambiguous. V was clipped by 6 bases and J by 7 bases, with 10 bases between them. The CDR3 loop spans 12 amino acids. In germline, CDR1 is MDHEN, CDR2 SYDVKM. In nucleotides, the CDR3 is TGTGCCAGCAGCACTCAGCGAAATGAGCAGTTCTTC. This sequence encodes CASSTQRNEQFF. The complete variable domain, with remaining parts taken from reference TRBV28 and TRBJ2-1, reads DVKVTQSSRYLVKRTGEKVFLECVQDMDHENMFWYRQDPGLGLRLIYFSYDVKMKEKGDIPEGYSVSREKKERFSLILESASTNQTSMYLCASSTQRNEQFFGPGTRLTVL.

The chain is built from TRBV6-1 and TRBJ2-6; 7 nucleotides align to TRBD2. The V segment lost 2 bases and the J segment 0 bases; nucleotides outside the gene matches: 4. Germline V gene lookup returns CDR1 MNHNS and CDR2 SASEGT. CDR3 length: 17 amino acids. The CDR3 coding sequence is TGTGCCAGCAGTGAACCGGCGGGGGTCTCTGGGGCCAACGTCCTGACTTTC. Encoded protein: CASSEPAGVSGANVLTF.

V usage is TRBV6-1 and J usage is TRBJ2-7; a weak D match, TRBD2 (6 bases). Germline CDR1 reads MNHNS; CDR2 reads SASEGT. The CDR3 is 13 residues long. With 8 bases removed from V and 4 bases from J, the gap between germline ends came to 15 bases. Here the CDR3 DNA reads TGTGCCAGCGGGTGGGGGGAAGGGTACGAGCAGTACTTC. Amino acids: CASGWGEGYEQYF.

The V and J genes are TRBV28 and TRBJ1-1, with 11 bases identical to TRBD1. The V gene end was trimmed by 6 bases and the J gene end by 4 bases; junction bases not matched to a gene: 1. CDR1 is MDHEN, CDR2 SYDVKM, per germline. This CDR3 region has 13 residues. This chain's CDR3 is CASRGQGVTEAFF. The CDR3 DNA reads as TGTGCCAGCAGGGGACAGGGGGTCACTGAAGCTTTCTTT. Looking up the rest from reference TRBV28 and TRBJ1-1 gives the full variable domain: DVKVTQSSRYLVKRTGEKVFLECVQDMDHENMFWYRQDPGLGLRLIYFSYDVKMKEKGDIPEGYSVSREKKERFSLILESASTNQTSMYLCASRGQGVTEAFFGQGTRLTVV.

The CDR3 loop reads CASSFPPSDRDFTYEQYF. CDR3 sequence (DNA): TGTGCCAGCAGTTTCCCTCCCTCCGACAGGGACTTCACCTACGAGCAGTACTTC. This sequence joins TRBV28 and TRBJ2-7; maybe TRBD1 (7 bases). CDR3 size: 18 residues. V was cut by 3 bases and J by 2 bases, with 23 bases left in between. Germline V lookup: CDR1 MDHEN, CDR2 SYDVKM.

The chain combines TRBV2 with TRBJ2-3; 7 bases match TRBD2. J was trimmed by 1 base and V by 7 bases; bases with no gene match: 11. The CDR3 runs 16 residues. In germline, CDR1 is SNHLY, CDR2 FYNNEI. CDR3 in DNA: TGTGCCAGCATTCGATCTAGCGGCGCAGGCACAGATACGCAGTATTTT. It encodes CASIRSSGAGTDTQYF.

The CDR3 is CASSLRGSLGTGELFF. The CDR3 DNA reads TGTGCCAGCAGCCTCCGGGGTTCCTTGGGCACCGGGGAGCTGTTTTTT. The chain employs TRBV28 and TRBJ2-2, with D possibly matching TRBD2 (5 bases). CDR1 and CDR2 from the germline V gene are MDHEN and SYDVKM. The germline V and J ends were trimmed by 6 bases and 4 bases, with 18 bases remaining between them. The CDR3 runs to 16 residues. Supplemented by reference TRBV28 and TRBJ2-2, the full variable domain reads DVKVTQSSRYLVKRTGEKVFLECVQDMDHENMFWYRQDPGLGLRLIYFSYDVKMKEKGDIPEGYSVSREKKERFSLILESASTNQTSMYLCASSLRGSLGTGELFFGEGSRLTVL.

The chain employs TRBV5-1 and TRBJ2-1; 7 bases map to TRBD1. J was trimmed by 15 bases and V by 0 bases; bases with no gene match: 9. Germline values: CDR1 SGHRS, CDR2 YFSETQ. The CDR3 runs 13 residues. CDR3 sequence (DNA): TGCGCCAGCAGCTTGGAGATTCGACAGGGCTTGTTCTTC. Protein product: CASSLEIRQGLFF. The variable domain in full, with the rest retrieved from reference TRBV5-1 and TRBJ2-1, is KAGVTQTPRYLIKTRGQQVTLSCSPISGHRSVSWYQQTPGQGLQFLFEYFSETQRNKGNFPGRFSGRQFSNSRSEMNVSTLELGDSALYLCASSLEIRQGLFFGPGTRLTVL.

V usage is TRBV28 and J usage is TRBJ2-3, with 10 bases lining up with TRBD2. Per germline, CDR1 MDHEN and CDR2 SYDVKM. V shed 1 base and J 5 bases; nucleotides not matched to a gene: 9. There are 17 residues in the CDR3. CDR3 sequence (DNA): TGTGCCAGCAGTTTATCCTCAGCGGGAGGGCGAGGAGATACGCAGTATTTT. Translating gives CASSLSSAGGRGDTQYF.

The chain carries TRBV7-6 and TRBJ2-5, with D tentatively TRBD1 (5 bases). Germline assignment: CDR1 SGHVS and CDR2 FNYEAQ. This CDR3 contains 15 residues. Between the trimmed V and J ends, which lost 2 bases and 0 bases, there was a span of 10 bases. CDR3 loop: CASSLTGWNQETQYF. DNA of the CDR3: TGTGCCAGCAGCTTAACAGGTTGGAACCAAGAGACCCAGTACTTC.

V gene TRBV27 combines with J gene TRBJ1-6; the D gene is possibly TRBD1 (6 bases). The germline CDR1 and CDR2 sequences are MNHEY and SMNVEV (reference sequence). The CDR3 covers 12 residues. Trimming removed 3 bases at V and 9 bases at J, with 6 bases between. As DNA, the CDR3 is TGTGCCAGCAGTTTCAGGGGTTCACCCCTCCACTTT. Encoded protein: CASSFRGSPLHF.